What follows describes a single T cell receptor (beta chain). The germline gives CDR1 MGHRA, CDR2 YSYEKL. The trim removed 4 bases at V and 4 bases at J, leaving 3 bases unmatched. This CDR3 comprises 15 residues. With 60 Vbeta and 13 Jbeta primers, the PCR was carried out. Repertoires were generated with immunoSEQ multiplex PCR, while TCRdb's copy carries only in-frame clones and drops some. The sample contains 90,000 to 130,000 clones, over 60% of which appear only once. This sample was taken from a study of cytomegalovirus exposure and HLA in healthy donors. Sequencing used PBMCs. V and J are TRBV4-1 and TRBJ2-2, with TRBD1 matching 10 bases. This TCR came from a woman aged 30 to 39 in good health and CMV-seronegative. The CDR3 sequence is CASSLRTGGTGELFF. DNA of the CDR3: TGCGCCAGCAGCCTTAGGACAGGGGGCACCGGGGAGCTGTTTTTT.